The subject of this entry is one T cell receptor beta chain. The target antigen is unknown. TCRdb itself ran the reads through MiXCR, one entry per CDR3 protein. Found here are 13,000 to 15,000 distinct CDR3 sequences, roughly 15% of them singletons; the top ten hold 15%. This entry belongs to a study of type 1 regulatory T cells. Across the study: T-allo10 is a Tr1-enriched, alloantigen-specific CD4 T cell product made in vitro.

Trimming stripped 3 bases from V and 7 bases from J, with 15 bases between. CDR3 size: 13 residues. Germline V gene sequence: CDR1 DFQATT, CDR2 SNEGSKA (reference sequence). Source material: cultured T cells, either the whole culture or a sorted T cell fraction (not recorded which). This TCR came from a human donor in good health. The chain couples TRBV20-1 to TRBJ1-2; no clear D. CDR3 DNA sequence: TGCAGTGCTAGTGGTGGGGAGGGCCGTGGCTACACCTTC. Protein product: CSASGGEGRGYTF.